Listed below are T cell receptor beta chains from one sample, sequenced in a study of blood T cell repertoires in COVID-19. Only in-frame clones appear in the TCRdb table, and some are missing; sequencing was by immunoSEQ multiplex PCR. The data hold around 100,000 clones, with over 80% observed a single time. The sequencing sample was made of peripheral blood. These receptors all come from an elderly man with acute or convalescent COVID-19. The CDR3 runs from the conserved cysteine through the conserved F or W. Fields, in order: J gene, D gene, clone size, V gene, CDR3 protein, CDR3 DNA. The D gene is left open where the match is weak. Clone size, where shown, is once, few, many, or a class for clones that have expanded.

TRBJ1-2 | . | . | TRBV2 | CASTPGEYGYTF | TGTGCCAGCACCCCCGGGGAGTATGGCTACACCTTC
TRBJ2-3 | TRBD1 | . | TRBV2 | CASSRDRGTDTQYF | TGTGCCAGCAGTCGGGACAGGGGCACAGATACGCAGTATTTT
TRBJ2-1 | TRBD2 | . | TRBV11-2 | CASSLRGSGRSFSYNEQFF | TGTGCCAGCAGTTTACGGGGGAGCGGGAGGTCTTTCTCCTACAATGAGCAGTTCTTC
TRBJ1-2 | TRBD1 | . | TRBV6-5 | CASIGTGLFYGYTF | TGTGCCAGCATCGGGACAGGGTTGTTCTATGGCTACACCTTC
TRBJ2-4 | . | . | TRBV10-1 | CASRIEQDKGGVAKNIQYF | TGCGCCAGCAGGATCGAGCAGGATAAGGGGGGGGTAGCCAAAAACATTCAGTACTTC
TRBJ2-7 | TRBD1 | . | TRBV7-9 | CASSFQGAGYEQYF | TGTGCCAGCAGCTTCCAGGGGGCAGGGTACGAGCAGTACTTC
TRBJ2-7 | . | . | TRBV6-5 | CASSYRGEQYF | TGTGCCAGCAGTTACAGGGGCGAGCAGTACTTC
TRBJ1-1 | . | . | TRBV28 | CASSFPTTGPDTEAFF | TGTGCCAGCAGTTTCCCTACAACAGGGCCGGACACTGAAGCTTTCTTT
TRBJ2-4 | TRBD1 | . | TRBV19 | CATNTGGSGKNIQYF | TGTGCCACCAACACAGGGGGCTCTGGCAAAAACATTCAGTACTTC
TRBJ1-5 | . | . | TRBV7-9 | CASSLAQGSGNQPQHF | TGTGCCAGCAGCTTAGCTCAGGGGTCGGGCAATCAGCCCCAGCATTTT
TRBJ1-2 | . | . | TRBV18 | CASSDSYGYTF | TGTGCCAGCTCCGACAGTTATGGCTACACCTTC
TRBJ2-7 | . | once | TRBV6-5 | CASSFTGSGEQYF | TGTGCCAGCAGTTTCACAGGGAGCGGCGAGCAGTACTTC
TRBJ2-7 | . | . | TRBV28 | CASSLQGRDEQYF | TGTGCCAGCAGTTTGCAGGGGCGCGACGAGCAGTACTTC
TRBJ2-2 | . | . | TRBV7-3 | CASSRDSLNTGELFF | TGTGCCAGCAGTCGGGACTCCCTGAACACCGGGGAGCTGTTTTTT
TRBJ2-5 | TRBD1 | . | TRBV2 | CASSGTGGGETQYF | TGTGCCAGCAGTGGGACAGGGGGCGGGGAGACCCAGTACTTC
TRBJ2-7 | . | . | TRBV19 | CASSITGTYEQYF | TGTGCCAGTAGTATCACCGGGACCTACGAGCAGTACTTC
TRBJ2-5 | . | . | TRBV12-3/TRBV12-4 | CASSFQGSETQYF | TGTGCCAGCAGTTTTCAGGGATCGGAGACCCAGTACTTC
TRBJ2-7 | . | few | TRBV6-5 | CASSSLRGTYEQYF | TGTGCCAGCAGTTCCCTCCGCGGAACCTACGAGCAGTACTTC
TRBJ2-5 | TRBD1 | . | TRBV14 | CASSQVLWDRQYF | TGTGCCAGCAGCCAAGTGTTGTGGGACAGACAGTACTTC
TRBJ1-1 | . | few | TRBV5-1 | CASSFGSGTSGTEAFF | TGCGCCAGCAGCTTTGGTTCTGGGACAAGTGGTACTGAAGCTTTCTTT
TRBJ1-1 | TRBD1 | . | TRBV19 | CASNRGRLNTEAFF | TGTGCCAGTAACAGGGGTAGGTTGAACACTGAAGCTTTCTTT
TRBJ2-1 | . | . | TRBV6-2/TRBV6-3 | CASSSSLLDPFYNEQFF | TGTGCCAGCAGTTCCAGCTTACTAGATCCTTTTTACAATGAGCAGTTCTTC
TRBJ1-1 | . | . | TRBV5-6 | CASSTPGYHPAFF | TGTGCCAGCAGCACGCCAGGGTATCATCCAGCTTTCTTT
TRBJ2-5 | . | . | TRBV12-3/TRBV12-4 | CASSLGGTQYF | TGTGCCAGCAGTTTAGGAGGGACCCAGTACTTC
TRBJ1-1 | . | . | TRBV2 | CATTGGPTIPAFF | TGTGCCACGACGGGGGGGCCCACGATCCCAGCTTTCTTT
TRBJ2-1 | TRBD2 | . | TRBV6-5 | CASSSAGGAYNEQFF | TGTGCCAGCAGTTCAGCGGGAGGAGCCTACAATGAGCAGTTCTTC
TRBJ1-2 | TRBD1 | . | TRBV5-1 | CASSQETGIILNGYTF | TGCGCCAGCAGCCAAGAGACAGGGATAATTCTGAATGGCTACACCTTC
TRBJ2-7 | . | . | TRBV6-6 | CASTLGYEQYF | TGTGCCAGCACCCTCGGGTACGAGCAGTACTTC
TRBJ1-1 | TRBD1 | . | TRBV19 | CASTDRGRAANTEAFF | TGTGCCAGTACCGACAGGGGACGAGCAGCTAACACTGAAGCTTTCTTT
TRBJ2-7 | TRBD1 | . | TRBV5-6 | CASNYIQGVSYEQYF | TGTGCCAGCAACTATATACAGGGGGTATCCTACGAGCAGTACTTC
TRBJ1-1 | . | . | TRBV5-1 | CASRLGRQRANTEAFF | TGCGCCAGCAGACTGGGGCGACAGCGCGCGAACACTGAAGCTTTCTTT
TRBJ2-1 | . | . | TRBV5-1 | CASALGSNEQFF | TGCGCCAGCGCACTTGGTTCCAATGAGCAGTTCTTC
TRBJ1-2 | . | . | TRBV12-3/TRBV12-4 | CASSLGRGYGYTF | TGTGCCAGCAGTTTAGGGAGGGGTTATGGCTACACCTTC
TRBJ1-2 | . | . | TRBV12-3/TRBV12-4 | CASSLTPGVYTF | TGTGCCAGCAGTTTGACCCCAGGGGTCTACACCTTC
TRBJ1-1 | . | . | TRBV28 | CASISYTEAFF | TGTGCCAGCATTTCGTACACTGAAGCTTTCTTT
TRBJ1-6 | . | . | TRBV6-4 | CASSDSREAPLHF | TGTGCCAGCAGTGACTCCAGGGAGGCACCCCTCCACTTT
TRBJ2-7 | . | . | TRBV4-2 | CASSQSHDTVVNEQYF | TGTGCCAGCAGCCAATCACACGACACGGTGGTTAACGAGCAGTACTTC
TRBJ1-1 | . | . | TRBV29-1 | CSVDRGSTEAFF | TGCAGCGTTGACCGGGGGAGCACTGAAGCTTTCTTT
TRBJ2-7 | . | . | TRBV5-1 | CASKGELGYEQYF | TGCGCCAGCAAGGGGGAATTGGGGTACGAGCAGTACTTC
TRBJ1-1 | . | once | TRBV6-5 | CASSYRTADGAFF | TGTGCCAGCAGTTACAGGACAGCAGACGGGGCTTTCTTT
TRBJ2-1 | . | . | TRBV7-6 | CASSSKAGSYNEQFF | TGTGCCAGCAGCTCAAAAGCCGGTTCCTACAATGAGCAGTTCTTC
TRBJ1-5 | . | . | TRBV18 | CASSPPLTDNQPQHF | TGTGCCAGCTCACCACCCTTGACAGACAATCAGCCCCAGCATTTT
TRBJ1-3 | TRBD1 | . | TRBV7-8 | CASSLKGAITGNTIYF | TGTGCCAGCAGCTTAAAGGGGGCGATAACTGGAAACACCATATATTTT
TRBJ1-2 | . | . | TRBV7-8 | CASSLEGGANPYGYTF | TGTGCCAGCAGCTTAGAAGGGGGAGCGAATCCCTATGGCTACACCTTC
TRBJ1-2 | . | many | TRBV5-4 | CASSLGGLGYTF | TGTGCCAGCAGCTTAGGGGGACTAGGCTACACCTTC